This TCR beta chain is from a study of early T cells in non-severe SARS-CoV-2 infection. Study-wide results and caveats: Private and CD4 specificities were missed by VDJdb matching, skewed to anti-spike CD8.

This clonotype was seen repeatedly, ten times or more. The antigen remains undetermined. Losses at the gene ends were 4 bases for V and 2 bases for J; bases not matched to a gene: 9. Germline assignment: CDR1 MNHEY and CDR2 SVGEGT. The CDR3 contains 16 residues. TCRdb re-analysed the 5' RACE reads in MiXCR, keeping a single row per CDR3 protein. This repertoire shows 45,000 to 75,000 distinct CDR3 sequences, 8.9% found once; its top ten account for about 16%. The chain is built from TRBV6-2 or TRBV6-3 and TRBJ2-7, with 9 positions matching TRBD2. The material sequenced was whole blood. The TCR sequence derives from an adult who was a healthcare worker with PCR-confirmed SARS-CoV-2 infection or an uninfected control (not recorded which). CDR3 sequence reads: CASSSYGKREAYEQYF. The CDR3 DNA is TGTGCCAGCAGTTCCTACGGGAAGCGGGAGGCCTACGAGCAGTACTTC.